This record covers a single T cell receptor beta chain. Its target is not known. The sorted-subset replicate PCRs were given roughly 190 ng DNA, which is tens of thousands of T cell genomes. Measured with immunoSEQ multiplex PCR; TCRdb has only the in-frame clones, and not every one. The table shows millions of clones, with 90% to 95% occurring only once. Germline-derived CDR1 and CDR2 are SGHRS and YFSETQ. The CDR3 totals 14 residues. The trim removed 7 bases at V and 0 bases at J, leaving 3 bases unmatched. This sample was taken from a study of shared clonotypes between healthy human individuals. Overall study findings and caveats: In contrast to clonotypes shared by all four donors, non-shared clonotypes had lower generation probabilities.

The rearrangement joins TRBV5-1 to TRBJ2-1; 8 positions match TRBD2. This TCR was sampled from a man younger than 30 in good health. Some clones in this sample may be carry-over from other donors' samples. Sequenced input: naive CD4+ T cells from PBMCs. Subset in this sample: CD45RA+ positively selected. CDR3: CASERENSYNEQFF. In DNA, the CDR3 is TGCGCCAGCGAGCGGGAGAACTCCTACAATGAGCAGTTCTTC.